This T cell receptor beta chain was profiled in a study of cytotoxic CD8 clonotypes in ibrutinib-treated CLL (dated by TCRdb to 2020 to 2023). About the study as a whole: The cohort included about 15 treatment-naive and roughly 10 relapsed/refractory patients; roughly 17 were IGHV unmutated. Samples at response were collected after a median of about 12 months of treatment, with a range of 6 to 36 months. Every sample from remission and from progressive disease was obtained while the patients were still on ibrutinib. Cryopreserved peripheral blood mononuclear cells were obtained prior to treatment, at the time of response, and at either disease progression or sustained remission. Longitudinal samples were obtainable from about 30% of the roughly 90 participants in the trial. Samples averaged approximately 260,000 productive templates and approximately 100,000 productive rearrangements. Partial responses were observed in 24 patients and complete responses in 2; after a median follow-up of 68 months, remission was maintained in some 14 patients and progression was observed in some twelve. Broader findings and caveats from the paper: Public clonotypes were rare and either shrank or stayed stable during treatment, and the rise in clonality at ibrutinib response reflected expansion of private clonotypes. Baseline clonality was found to be higher than that of age-matched healthy donors and was strongly correlated with circulating CD8+ T-cell counts. At ibrutinib response clonality went up, during sustained remission it held steady, and at progression it dropped back toward baseline. Sampling times were not matched between sustained-remission and progressing patients, and lymph node repertoires were not studied.

The time point label here, explained by the study, means: about 11 months on ibrutinib. For TCR beta library preparation, roughly 2 micrograms of genomic DNA were extracted from the cryopreserved PBMCs. High-throughput TCR beta sequencing was performed on longitudinal blood samples from CLL patients receiving ibrutinib monotherapy. The patients were enrolled in a single-center, open-label phase 2 trial of ibrutinib monotherapy. Counted from cysteine to phenylalanine, this CDR3 has 14 amino acids. The sequence is cut down to CDR3 DNA, 42 bases in frame from base 1. Germline trimming: 1 base from V, 7 bases from J; junction bases outside gene matches: 3. Per the germline V gene, SQVTM is the CDR1 and ANQGSEA is the CDR2. Regarding this clone: Its recognized antigen is unknown. No base quality values were provided; no much bigger clone lies one nucleotide off. Different DNA sequences within this sample yield the same CDR3.

Each clonotype received, on average, approximately 9.9x coverage in deep resolution sequencing performed on a MiSeq, where the target depth lay between 1 in 1 million and 1 in 200,000 T cells. The immunoSEQ hsTCRB Kit was used to generate the TCR beta libraries. In the authors' own workflow: Data were analyzed with ImmunoSEQ Data Assistant and ImmunoSEQ Analyzer, with V, D and J genes assigned per IMGT definitions. Clonality, with values ranging from 0 to 1, was calculated as one minus the normalized Shannon entropy of productive rearrangement frequencies. Public clonotype analysis was restricted to overrepresented clonotypes comprising at least 0.05% of each patient's repertoire. About a dozen repertoires from age-matched healthy donors, obtained from immuneACCESS, served as clonality controls. TCRdb provides this immuneACCESS table in a form limited to in-frame rearrangements. Some clones are lacking; in checked studies, under half of them reflect an unresolved V gene, and why the rest are absent is not known. V, J and clone size are those of that table, while D and trimming were read from the DNA. This sample holds about 58,000 clones; over 60% were observed only once. The ten largest make up 43% of the sample.

The sequencing here drew on PBMCs, taken after 12 months of ibrutinib treatment. The sequence joins TRBV29-1 to TRBJ2-5; 13 bases in the middle match TRBD2. This sequence originates from a human donor with chronic lymphocytic leukemia. The sequence in DNA is TGCAGCGTTGAAGGGACTAGCGGGAGCGGGACCCAGTACTTC. Translated, this is CSVEGTSGSGTQYF.